These 31 T cell receptor beta chains were all obtained from the same sample, sequenced in a study of T cells after yellow fever vaccination. TCRdb reprocessed the 5' RACE reads via MiXCR and lists one record per CDR3 protein. The sample has around 320,000 distinct CDR3 sequences; about 10% are singletons. Sequencing was performed on CD4+ T cells sorted from PBMCs, taken 45 days after the yellow fever booster vaccination. The receptor set was obtained from a man aged 18 to 29 who received the YFV17D yellow fever vaccine.

V usage is TRBV29-1 and J usage is TRBJ2-1, with 8 positions matching TRBD1. Germline loops: CDR1 SQVTM, CDR2 ANQGSEA. CDR3 size: 15 residues. The J segment lost 9 bases and the V segment lost 7 bases, leaving 17 bases of the junction unmatched. CDR3 DNA sequence: TGCAGCGCGAGTCCGACAGGGGTAACTCACCGTGAGCAGTTCTTC. Translating gives CSASPTGVTHREQFF.

The V call is TRBV6-2 or TRBV6-3, the J call TRBJ2-7, with 8 bases aligning to TRBD1. The germline V gene encodes CDR1 MNHEY and CDR2 SVGEGT. V trimming: 2 bases; J trimming: 3 bases; junction bases outside the gene matches: 6. The CDR3 sequence is 15 residues long. The CDR3 DNA sequence: TGTGCCAGCAGTTACAGCGGACAGGGCCACTACGAGCAGTACGTC. This gives the protein CASSYSGQGHYEQYV.

The V gene is TRBV3-1, the J gene TRBJ2-5; TRBD2 matches 11 bases. Trimming at V came to 1 base and at J to 4 bases, leaving 14 bases not matched to a gene. CDR1 and CDR2 (germline): LGHDT, YNNKEL (reference sequence). The CDR3 consists of 19 residues. CDR3 coding DNA: TGTGCCAGCAGCCAAGTAGGTAGCGGGGGGGCTCGATGGATAGAGACCCAGTACTTC. Residues: CASSQVGSGGARWIETQYF.

This clonotype was seen only a few times. V and J are TRBV20-1 and TRBJ1-1; D is ambiguous. Trimming took 3 bases from V and 1 from J, leaving 12 bases between them. Per germline, CDR1 DFQATT and CDR2 SNEGSKA (reference sequence). The CDR3 is made up of 14 amino acids. CDR3 nucleotide sequence: TGCAGTGCTAGGGCCCCAAGCCAGAACACTGAAGCTTTCTTT. Its protein product is CSARAPSQNTEAFF.

This clonotype was counted ten times or more. The chain joins TRBV27 to TRBJ2-3, with 8 bases that match TRBD2. V lost 8 bases, J lost 3 bases, and 13 bases stayed unmatched. The CDR3 consists of 16 residues. Germline lookup yields CDR1 MNHEY and CDR2 SMNVEV (reference sequence). The CDR3 region is CASWPRRRGVTDTQYF. Written as DNA, the CDR3 is TGTGCCAGCTGGCCCCGGAGGCGGGGGGTTACAGATACGCAGTATTTT.

This clonotype was picked up a small number of times. The chain is built from TRBV10-1 and TRBJ1-1; D is possibly TRBD1 (5 bases). This CDR3 region has 14 residues. The germline V gene encodes CDR1 WNHNN and CDR2 SYGVQD (reference sequence). Trimming shortened V by 5 bases and J by 1 base, and 11 bases separated the two germline ends. CDR3 in amino acids: CASSFDRKNTEAFF. As DNA, the CDR3 is TGCGCCAGCAGTTTCGACAGAAAGAACACTGAAGCTTTCTTT.

The rearrangement uses TRBV6-2 or TRBV6-3 and TRBJ2-2, with a tentative D call TRBD1 (6 bases). V was shortened by 6 bases and J by 4 bases, with 12 bases between the two germline ends. The germline gives CDR1 MNHEY, CDR2 SVGEGT. The CDR3 is made up of 14 amino acids. The CDR3 is CASRDTGLTGELFF. CDR3 bases: TGTGCCAGCAGGGATACAGGGCTCACCGGGGAGCTGTTTTTT.

The chain joins TRBV7-2 to TRBJ2-7; D is possibly TRBD1 (7 bases). V was shortened by 5 bases and J by 5 bases, with 13 bases between the two germline ends. Germline lookup yields CDR1 SGHTA and CDR2 FQGNSA. The CDR3 is 13 amino acids. CDR3 amino acids: CASSPTGRNEQYF. CDR3 nucleotide sequence: TGTGCCAGCAGCCCGACAGGGAGGAACGAGCAGTACTTC.

This clonotype was seen a single time. The chain joins TRBV2 to TRBJ1-1; no reliable D call. Trimming left V 7 bases short and J 4 bases short, with 10 bases between. The CDR3 contains 12 residues. CDR1 is SNHLY and CDR2 is FYNNEI in the germline V gene. CDR3 in amino acids: CASTYYSTEAFF. The CDR3 DNA follows: TGTGCCAGCACTTATTACAGCACTGAAGCTTTCTTT.

This chain connects TRBV11-3 to TRBJ2-3; TRBD2 is a possible D gene (6 bases). This CDR3 comprises 15 residues. Germline V gene lookup returns CDR1 SGHNT and CDR2 YENEEA. V lost 3 bases, J lost 6 bases, and 16 bases lay in between. In nucleotides, the CDR3 is TGTGCCAGCAGCTTGGGGGGTCCTGCAGGGGATACGCAGTATTTT. The encoded protein is CASSLGGPAGDTQYF.

The chain couples TRBV3-1 to TRBJ2-1, with 11 bases matching TRBD2. The length of the CDR3 is 17 residues. Germline V gene sequence: CDR1 LGHDT, CDR2 YNNKEL (reference sequence). J gave up 4 bases and V 4 bases, and 9 bases lay outside the gene matches. The CDR3: CASSPPLLAGVYNEQFF. CDR3 DNA sequence: TGTGCCAGCAGCCCCCCCTTACTAGCGGGGGTTTACAATGAGCAGTTCTTC.

In its sample, this clonotype was seen a few times. This sequence joins TRBV7-2 and TRBJ2-5, with 8 bases lining up with TRBD2. V gave up 3 bases and J gave up 4 bases; unmatched junction bases: 7. Germline lookup yields CDR1 SGHTA and CDR2 FQGNSA. This CDR3 contains 15 residues. In DNA form, the CDR3 reads TGTGCCAGCAGCTTTCGTATCGCGGGGGGAGAGACCCAGTACTTC. Its translation: CASSFRIAGGETQYF.

V is TRBV29-1 and J is TRBJ2-7, with unresolved D. Trimming took 1 base from V and 5 from J, leaving 9 bases between them. CDR3 length equals 12 residues. Germline loops: CDR1 SQVTM, CDR2 ANQGSEA. The CDR3 sequence: CSVEVRADEQYF. The CDR3 DNA is TGCAGCGTTGAAGTTCGGGCAGACGAGCAGTACTTC.

This clonotype was recorded a few times. The DNA of the CDR3 is TGTGCCAGCAGCTTGGGAGGAATTAATGAGCAGTTCTTC. This codes for CASSLGGINEQFF. J is TRBJ2-1 and V is TRBV7-2; TRBD2 is a possible D gene (6 bases). The V end was cut by 3 bases, the J end by 7 bases, with 10 bases between. The CDR3 is 13 residues long. CDR1 SGHTA and CDR2 FQGNSA come from the germline V gene. The full variable domain, rest sourced from reference TRBV7-2 and TRBJ2-1, is GAGVSQSPSNKVTEKGKDVELRCDPISGHTALYWYRQSLGQGLEFLIYFQGNSAPDKSGLPSDRFSAERTGGSVSTLTIQRTQQEDSAVYLCASSLGGINEQFFGPGTRLTVL.

This clonotype came up many times. V and J are TRBV7-8 and TRBJ2-4, with D possibly being TRBD2 (5 bases). Germline V gene lookup returns CDR1 SGHVS and CDR2 FQNEAQ. The length of the CDR3 is 14 residues. Trimming cost V 1 base and J 7 bases, with 11 bases left between them. CDR3 coding DNA: TGTGCCAGCAGCTTAGGTCGGACTTCTAACATTCAGTACTTC. Translated: CASSLGRTSNIQYF.

This clonotype was seen only a few times. V usage is TRBV6-6 and J usage is TRBJ1-2; 8 nucleotides align to TRBD1. The CDR3 totals 17 residues. The V segment lost 5 bases and the J segment 3 bases; nucleotides outside the gene matches: 14. Germline loops: CDR1 MNHNY, CDR2 SVGAGI (reference sequence). The CDR3 reads CASSPQHPGQADYGYTF. In nucleotides, the CDR3 is TGTGCCAGCAGTCCCCAACACCCGGGACAGGCAGACTATGGCTACACCTTC.

This clonotype was seen a few times. The CDR3 coding sequence is TGTGCCAGTAGTACCCGGCGGGACTACAAAATCTACAATGAGCAGTTCTTC. Translated: CASSTRRDYKIYNEQFF. The genes are TRBV19 and TRBJ2-1; 7 nucleotides match TRBD2. Per the germline V gene, CDR1 is LNHDA and CDR2 is SQIVND (reference sequence). Trimming removed 4 bases from V and 3 bases from J; junction bases left unmatched: 12. The CDR3 consists of 17 residues.

This clonotype was observed a handful of times. The gene calls are TRBV7-9 and TRBJ1-4; TRBD1 matches 9 bases. The CDR3 covers 15 residues. Germline-derived CDR1 and CDR2 are SEHNR and FQNEAQ (reference sequence). The V and J ends lost 5 bases and 8 bases, in that order; junction bases with no gene match: 9. The CDR3 nucleotides are TGTGCCAGCAGCCCCGGACAGGGGCCCGACGAAAAACTGTTTTTT. This encodes CASSPGQGPDEKLFF.

This clonotype was detected a few times. This chain links TRBV7-8 with TRBJ1-1; D unclear. The germline V gene has CDR1 SGHVS and CDR2 FQNEAQ. V lost 3 bases and J lost 0, with 11 bases in between. The CDR3 has 15 residues. The chain's CDR3 is CASSFSSTMNTEAFF. The DNA of the CDR3 is TGTGCCAGCAGCTTTTCGTCCACTATGAACACTGAAGCTTTCTTT. Full variable domain (missing parts from reference TRBV7-8 and TRBJ1-1): GAGVSQSPRYKVAKRGQDVALRCDPISGHVSLFWYQQALGQGPEFLTYFQNEAQLDKSGLPSDRFFAERPEGSVSTLKIQRTQQEDSAVYLCASSFSSTMNTEAFFGQGTRLTVV.

This sequence joins TRBV28 and TRBJ1-2; 11 bases match TRBD1. The CDR3 extends over 15 amino acids. Trimming took 4 bases from V and 6 from J; bases not matched to a gene: 7. Germline CDR1 MDHEN, CDR2 SYDVKM. The chain's CDR3 is CASSSGQGARNGYTF. In DNA form, the CDR3 reads TGTGCCAGCAGTTCAGGACAGGGGGCAAGGAATGGCTACACCTTC.

In this sample, this clonotype turned up a few times. The chain couples TRBV5-1 to TRBJ2-5; 10 bases are shared with TRBD1. Germline trimming cut 4 bases from V and 5 bases from J; bases unmatched to any gene: 2. The germline gives CDR1 SGHRS, CDR2 YFSETQ. This CDR3 comprises 13 residues. The CDR3 reads CASSQGQGETQYF. CDR3 DNA sequence: TGCGCCAGCAGCCAGGGACAGGGGGAGACCCAGTACTTC. Based on the CDR3 plus reference TRBV5-1 and TRBJ2-5, the full variable domain is KAGVTQTPRYLIKTRGQQVTLSCSPISGHRSVSWYQQTPGQGLQFLFEYFSETQRNKGNFPGRFSGRQFSNSRSEMNVSTLELGDSALYLCASSQGQGETQYFGPGTRLLVL.

The V gene is TRBV3-1, the J gene TRBJ2-5, with D possibly being TRBD2 (5 bases). Trimming stripped 3 bases from V and 5 bases from J, with 16 bases between. In germline, CDR1 is LGHDT, CDR2 YNNKEL (reference sequence). CDR3 length: 15 amino acids. CDR3 bases: TGTGCCAGCAGCCACTCCCGGAGGAGGTACGAGACCCAGTACTTC. It codes for CASSHSRRRYETQYF.

The chain couples TRBV4-2 to TRBJ2-5, with D uncertain. The CDR3 contains 14 residues. The V gene lost 0 bases and the J gene lost 5 bases, with 10 bases spanning the gap. The germline CDR1 and CDR2 sequences are LGHNA and YNFKEQ. The CDR3 DNA reads TGTGCCAGCAGCCAAGACCGCCTTTGGGAGACCCAGTACTTC. It translates to CASSQDRLWETQYF.

This clonotype was counted at least ten times. The V and J genes are TRBV7-6 and TRBJ1-1; weak D call: TRBD1 (6 bases). V lost 5 bases and J 7 bases, leaving 14 bases between the germline ends. CDR3 length equals 13 residues. Germline V lookup: CDR1 SGHVS, CDR2 FNYEAQ. This CDR3 reads CASSAQQGGEAFF. DNA of the CDR3: TGTGCCAGCAGCGCACAACAGGGAGGTGAAGCTTTCTTT.

This clonotype was observed a handful of times. The chain links TRBV7-8 to TRBJ1-5; D is uncertain. CDR1 is SGHVS, CDR2 FQNEAQ, per germline. The V gene lost 2 bases and the J gene lost 6 bases, with 5 bases spanning the gap. The CDR3 runs to 12 residues. CDR3 nucleotides: TGTGCCAGCAGCTTACATGCTCAGCCCCAGCATTTT. Its protein product is CASSLHAQPQHF.

The table lists this clonotype with a few counts. V and J are TRBV5-1 and TRBJ2-2, with unresolved D. The CDR3 extends over 13 amino acids. Germline lookup yields CDR1 SGHRS and CDR2 YFSETQ. The V gene lost 5 bases and the J gene lost 5 bases, with 10 bases spanning the gap. The CDR3 region is CASSESLTGELFF. CDR3 in DNA: TGCGCCAGCAGTGAGTCGCTAACCGGGGAGCTGTTTTTT.

This clonotype came up many times. This chain connects TRBV4-1 to TRBJ1-4; D call uncertain. Between the trimmed V and J ends, which lost 0 bases and 13 bases, there was a span of 15 bases. The germline gives CDR1 MGHRA, CDR2 YSYEKL. CDR3 length: 14 amino acids. This CDR3 is CASSQEYKMGRLFF. DNA for the CDR3: TGCGCCAGCAGCCAAGAATACAAAATGGGGAGACTGTTTTTT.

This clonotype came up a few times. The chain has TRBV15 and TRBJ1-2; no clear D gene. V lost 1 base and J 5 bases, leaving 11 bases between the germline ends. Looked up from germline, CDR1 is LNHNV and CDR2 is YYDKDF (reference sequence). The CDR3 loop spans 14 amino acids. The CDR3 DNA follows: TGTGCCACCAGCAGAGCCAGCGTGGGGTATGGCTACACCTTC. Its protein product is CATSRASVGYGYTF.

The CDR3 bases are TGTGCCAGCAGCTTAAATTATTTGACTCCAACCGTTCAGTACTTC. Its translation: CASSLNYLTPTVQYF. This chain uses TRBV11-2 with TRBJ2-4; no firm D call. Germline V lookup: CDR1 SGHAT, CDR2 FQNNGV. V lost 2 bases and J lost 11, with 19 bases in between. This CDR3 is built from 15 residues.

This clonotype occurred many times. The V call is TRBV5-1, the J call TRBJ2-3; D is unresolved. Germline CDR1 reads SGHRS; CDR2 reads YFSETQ. V dropped 7 bases and J dropped 8 bases, with 17 bases sitting between them. The CDR3 totals 13 residues. The CDR3 coding sequence is TGCGCCAGCGCCGACGCTCATGGACGTACGCAGTATTTT. Its translation: CASADAHGRTQYF.

This clonotype was counted between two and nine times. A read error may be the cause here, since a much bigger clone is one base away. The genes are TRBV7-9 and TRBJ2-2; unclear D gene. Germline V gives CDR1 SEHNR, CDR2 FQNEAQ (reference sequence). The germline V and J ends were trimmed by 1 base and 7 bases, with 1 base remaining between them. The CDR3 contains 11 residues. CDR3 nucleotide sequence: TGTGCCAGCAGCTTAGACGGGGAGCTGTTTTTT. Protein: CASSLDGELFF.